A single sample is the source of the 19 T cell receptor beta chains below, sequenced in a study of CD8 T cells in Susac syndrome (dated 2019 in TCRdb). The library was generated by the immunoSEQ multiplex PCR assay. RNA was extracted using the RNeasy kit, and about 0.45 to 1 ug of the RNA was reverse transcribed with random hexamers. TCRdb trimmed public reads at Q25 via fastp, called clones via MiXCR and kept in-frame beta chains. Every CDR3 protein is listed once, alongside the most common genes and DNA of its rows. This sample comprises roughly 200,000 distinct CDR3 sequences, roughly 95% of them detected only once. The top ten clonotypes cover 0.15% to 0.2% of the sample. Sequencing was done on a sample of CD8+ T cells from PBMCs. These receptors came from a human donor with multiple sclerosis.

The rearrangement links TRBV29-1 to TRBJ2-7; a possible D gene is TRBD2 (6 bases). CDR3 length: 14 residues. V was trimmed by 0 bases and J by 5 bases, leaving 14 bases between them. Germline CDR1 and CDR2: SQVTM and ANQGSEA. Written as DNA, the CDR3 is TGCAGCGTTGAAGATCCCGGGAGAACCCACGAGCAGTACTTC. It translates to CSVEDPGRTHEQYF.

This chain links TRBV7-9 with TRBJ1-5, with D hard to call. Per the germline V gene, CDR1 is SEHNR and CDR2 is FQNEAQ (reference sequence). The CDR3 is 13 residues long. V was pared by 5 bases and J by 7 bases, with 12 bases between. The CDR3 DNA reads TGTGCCAGCAGCCCCGCCCCGTGGCAGCCCCAGCATTTT. Its translation: CASSPAPWQPQHF.

This clonotype is a singleton in its sample. J is TRBJ1-1 and V is TRBV9; no clear D gene. Trimming took off 3 bases at V and 0 bases at J, with 9 bases between the two ends. The CDR3 spans 14 residues. Germline V CDR1 and CDR2: SGDLS, YYNGEE. The DNA of the CDR3 is TGTGCCAGCAGCGGAGGACGGATGAACACTGAAGCTTTCTTT. It yields the protein CASSGGRMNTEAFF.

The CDR3 DNA reads as TGCGCCAGCAGCACCTGGAGTGTGAACACTGAAGCTTTCTTT. This translates into CASSTWSVNTEAFF. The genes are TRBV5-1 and TRBJ1-1; unclear D gene. This CDR3 contains 14 residues. Looked up from germline, CDR1 is SGHRS and CDR2 is YFSETQ. V lost 4 bases, J lost 0 bases, and 10 bases lay in between.

The chain couples TRBV5-1 to TRBJ2-7; perhaps TRBD1 as D (6 bases). The V end was cut by 0 bases, the J end by 3 bases, with 13 bases between. Germline CDR1 reads SGHRS; CDR2 reads YFSETQ. The CDR3 loop spans 15 amino acids. The chain's CDR3 is CASSLVPGQDYEQYF. The DNA of the CDR3 is TGCGCCAGCAGCTTGGTCCCGGGACAAGACTACGAGCAGTACTTC. Combining the CDR3 with reference TRBV5-1 and TRBJ2-7 gives the whole variable domain KAGVTQTPRYLIKTRGQQVTLSCSPISGHRSVSWYQQTPGQGLQFLFEYFSETQRNKGNFPGRFSGRQFSNSRSEMNVSTLELGDSALYLCASSLVPGQDYEQYFGPGTRLTVT.

The chain is built from TRBV7-9 and TRBJ2-1; D possibly uses TRBD1 or TRBD2 (6 bases each). The CDR3 spans 17 residues. Germline V gives CDR1 SEHNR, CDR2 FQNEAQ (reference sequence). V lost 4 bases and J 4 bases, leaving 20 bases between the germline ends. The CDR3 DNA sequence: TGTGCCAGCAGCTCCCGTAAGGGGGAGGAAACTTACAATGAGCAGTTCTTC. Its protein product is CASSSRKGEETYNEQFF.

This clonotype was seen a single time. J is TRBJ2-7 and V is TRBV7-8; the match to TRBD2 covers 7 bases. J lost 3 bases, V lost 5 bases, and 7 bases had no gene match. Germline CDR1 is SGHVS and CDR2 is FQNEAQ. The CDR3 has 14 residues. DNA for the CDR3: TGTGCCAGCAGCCTCCGGGAGGTCGGCTACGAGCAGTACTTC. It codes for CASSLREVGYEQYF.

CDR3 residues: CASSQTRDPPMAGYTF. The CDR3 DNA is TGTGCCAGCAGCCAGACAAGGGATCCCCCTATGGCGGGCTACACCTTC. The V call is TRBV3-1, the J call TRBJ1-2; D not certain. Trimming cost V 3 bases and J 8 bases, with 22 bases left between them. This CDR3 contains 16 residues. CDR1 is LGHDT, CDR2 YNNKEL, per germline (reference sequence).

V is TRBV5-1 and J is TRBJ2-1; the D gene is possibly TRBD2 (5 bases). The ends were cut back, 4 bases at V and 8 bases at J, with 16 bases in the middle. Looked up from germline, CDR1 is SGHRS and CDR2 is YFSETQ. The CDR3 is 14 residues long. DNA of the CDR3: TGCGCCAGCAGCAACGATCTTTCTAGCTATGAGCAGTTCTTC. This sequence encodes CASSNDLSSYEQFF.

V usage is TRBV5-1 and J usage is TRBJ2-7; 7 bases map to TRBD1. The junction had 13 bases not matched to a gene; V was cut back by 4 bases and J by 3 bases. This CDR3 spans 16 amino acids. Germline loops: CDR1 SGHRS, CDR2 YFSETQ. CDR3 residues: CASSPSTGTGVYEQYF. In nucleotides, the CDR3 is TGCGCCAGCAGCCCTTCCACCGGAACAGGGGTCTACGAGCAGTACTTC.

The chain carries TRBV29-1 and TRBJ1-2, with unresolved D. The CDR3 totals 12 residues. Germline V lookup: CDR1 SQVTM, CDR2 ANQGSEA. The ends were cut back, 3 bases at V and 4 bases at J, with 9 bases in the middle. CDR3 in amino acids: CSVDRKLYGYTF. In DNA form, the CDR3 reads TGCAGCGTTGACCGGAAACTCTATGGCTACACCTTC.

V is TRBV7-2 and J is TRBJ2-3; TRBD2 matches 11 bases. Trimming cost V 3 bases and J 4 bases; bases outside gene matches: 6. The CDR3 loop spans 16 amino acids. Germline CDR1 SGHTA, CDR2 FQGNSA. The CDR3 sequence: CASSLSASGGSDTQYF. The CDR3 DNA sequence: TGTGCCAGCAGCTTGTCAGCTAGCGGGGGGTCAGATACGCAGTATTTT.

This clonotype occurred once. The chain uses TRBV25-1 and TRBJ2-1, with 7 bases aligning to TRBD2. The ends lost 1 base at V and 9 bases at J; junction bases unmatched: 0. The CDR3 consists of 12 residues. CDR1 and CDR2 from the germline V gene are MGHDK and SYGVNS. In DNA form, the CDR3 reads TGTGCCAGCAGTGAATCGGGAGGTGAGCAGTTCTTC. This gives the protein CASSESGGEQFF.

V and J are TRBV29-1 and TRBJ2-7, with 7 bases matching TRBD2. V shed 7 bases and J 3 bases; nucleotides not matched to a gene: 3. Per germline, CDR1 SQVTM and CDR2 ANQGSEA. The length of the CDR3 is 11 residues. CDR3 residues: CSGGLDYEQYF. For the CDR3, the DNA is TGCAGCGGTGGACTAGACTACGAGCAGTACTTC.

The CDR3 sequence: CASSQTIPRDSFRQPQHF. The CDR3 coding sequence is TGCGCCAGCAGCCAAACGATACCCCGGGACAGCTTCCGACAGCCCCAGCATTTT. The rearrangement uses TRBV4-1 and TRBJ1-5; 7 bases agree with TRBD1. The J segment lost 7 bases and the V segment lost 2 bases, leaving 17 bases of the junction unmatched. This CDR3 region has 18 residues. CDR1 is MGHRA, CDR2 YSYEKL, per germline.

The V gene is TRBV11-1, the J gene TRBJ2-7, with D hard to call. CDR1 and CDR2 (germline): SGHAT, FQDESV (reference sequence). V lost 5 bases and J lost 0, with 11 bases in between. CDR3 length: 14 amino acids. Written as DNA, the CDR3 is TGTGCCAGCAGCCTACTACGGGCCTCCTACGAGCAGTACTTC. Protein sequence: CASSLLRASYEQYF.

V is TRBV12-3 or TRBV12-4 and J is TRBJ2-7; D gene unclear. This CDR3 comprises 13 residues. Trimming took off 4 bases at V and 4 bases at J, with 11 bases between the two ends. The chain's CDR3 is CASSSLGRYEQYF. The CDR3 bases are TGTGCCAGCAGTTCCCTGGGCAGGTACGAGCAGTACTTC.

V gene TRBV5-1 combines with J gene TRBJ2-1, with D maybe TRBD2 (5 bases). Per the germline V gene, CDR1 is SGHRS and CDR2 is YFSETQ. V dropped 6 bases and J dropped 4 bases, with 8 bases sitting between them. The CDR3 covers 12 residues. CDR3 bases: TGCGCCAGCAAGCTAGCTTACAATGAGCAGTTCTTC. Amino acids: CASKLAYNEQFF.

The V gene is TRBV7-9, the J gene TRBJ2-2; tentatively, D is TRBD1 (6 bases). CDR3 size: 15 residues. Trimming stripped 5 bases from V and 1 base from J, with 11 bases between. Germline V gene sequence: CDR1 SEHNR, CDR2 FQNEAQ (reference sequence). CDR3 nucleotide sequence: TGTGCCAGCAGCAGCCGGGACAAGAACACCGGGGAGCTGTTTTTT. Translating it yields CASSSRDKNTGELFF.